A single sample is the source of the 27 T cell receptor beta chains below, sequenced in a study of metastatic and nonmetastatic thyroid tumors. TCRdb re-processed the PCR reads through MiXCR. The repertoire includes approximately 21,000 clones, around 30% of them detected once, and around 21% sits in the top ten. Each patient went into thyroid surgery without having received any treatment. Material: blood. The receptor source for this set is a female donor with papillary thyroid cancer or a benign thyroid nodule (not recorded which). Some clones in this sample may be carry-over from other donors' samples.

This clone is medium-sized (0.01 to 0.1%). The CDR3 spells CSARQTGLGEQYF. CDR3 DNA sequence: TGCAGTGCTAGACAAACGGGGCTTGGGGAGCAGTACTTC. This sequence joins TRBV20-1 and TRBJ2-7, with D perhaps assigned TRBD1 or TRBD2 (5 bases each). In germline, CDR1 is DFQATT, CDR2 SNEGSKA (reference sequence). The CDR3 extends over 13 amino acids. Deletions cut 2 bases from V and 7 bases from J, with 15 bases between.

The gene calls are TRBV5-1 and TRBJ2-3; D is ambiguous. Germline CDR1 and CDR2: SGHRS and YFSETQ. This CDR3 is built from 13 residues. V was clipped by 0 bases and J by 4 bases, with 6 bases between them. The CDR3 region is CASSLDDADTQYF. The CDR3 bases are TGCGCCAGCAGCTTGGACGACGCAGATACGCAGTATTTT. Full variable domain (outside the CDR3, taken from reference TRBV5-1 and TRBJ2-3): KAGVTQTPRYLIKTRGQQVTLSCSPISGHRSVSWYQQTPGQGLQFLFEYFSETQRNKGNFPGRFSGRQFSNSRSEMNVSTLELGDSALYLCASSLDDADTQYFGPGTRLTVL.

Turning to this clone: The sample contains more than one DNA sequence encoding this CDR3. The rearrangement uses TRBV6-2 or TRBV6-3 and TRBJ1-1; D is ambiguous. The length of the CDR3 is 15 residues. The V and J ends lost 4 bases and 0 bases respectively, with 12 bases between them. Germline lookup yields CDR1 MNHEY and CDR2 SVGEGT. The CDR3 coding sequence is TGTGCCAGCAGTTTGCCCGGCAGTGTGAACACTGAAGCTTTCTTT. Its translation is CASSLPGSVNTEAFF.

The chain joins TRBV20-1 to TRBJ2-5, with 9 nucleotides matching TRBD2. The CDR3 runs to 14 residues. The ends lost 4 bases at V and 3 bases at J; junction bases unmatched: 6. Germline loops: CDR1 DFQATT, CDR2 SNEGSKA (reference sequence). CDR3 nucleotide sequence: TGCAGTGCTATACCAAGCGGGAGGAAAGAGACCCAGTACTTC. Translated, it gives CSAIPSGRKETQYF.

By share of the sample, this clone is medium-sized. The chain has TRBV5-1 and TRBJ2-5, with D tentatively TRBD2 (5 bases). The CDR3 extends over 14 amino acids. Germline values: CDR1 SGHRS, CDR2 YFSETQ. Trimming took off 5 bases at V and 3 bases at J, with 14 bases between the two ends. The CDR3 DNA reads as TGCGCCAGCAGAATCGGACTGATGAAAGAGACCCAGTACTTC. It translates to CASRIGLMKETQYF.

By frequency in the sample, this clone is medium-sized. CDR3 nucleotides: TGCGCCAGCAGCTTGGCAGCACAGAATGAAGCTTTCTTT. Protein product: CASSLAAQNEAFF. The V and J genes are TRBV5-1 and TRBJ1-1; D call uncertain. V was trimmed by 0 bases and J by 7 bases, leaving 10 bases between them. Looked up from germline, CDR1 is SGHRS and CDR2 is YFSETQ. The CDR3 is 13 residues long.

The rearrangement uses TRBV19 and TRBJ2-5, with 9 bases identical to TRBD2. This CDR3 region has 16 residues. Germline values: CDR1 LNHDA, CDR2 SQIVND (reference sequence). V lost 5 bases, J lost 5 bases, and 12 bases stayed unmatched. In DNA form, the CDR3 reads TGTGCCAGTAGTTTAAATAGCGGGAGAGGTTCGGAGACCCAGTACTTC. It codes for CASSLNSGRGSETQYF.

This clone showed up many times. J is TRBJ1-1 and V is TRBV16, with unresolved D. Trimming removed 1 base at V and 1 base at J, with 10 bases between. CDR1 and CDR2 (germline): KGHSY, FQNENV. This CDR3 contains 15 residues. In DNA form, the CDR3 reads TGTGCCAGCAGCCAATTCGTGACACCGAACACTGAAGCTTTCTTT. As protein: CASSQFVTPNTEAFF.

The chain uses TRBV7-2 and TRBJ2-7; D not certain. The germline CDR1 and CDR2 sequences are SGHTA and FQGNSA. The CDR3 extends over 11 amino acids. V was clipped by 2 bases and J by 4 bases, with 3 bases between them. The CDR3 here is CASSLIYEQYF. The CDR3 DNA sequence: TGTGCCAGCAGCTTAATTTACGAGCAGTACTTC.

This clone was seen many times. Other DNA sequences within the sample encode an identical CDR3. The V gene is TRBV28, the J gene TRBJ1-1, with TRBD1 as a possible D gene (5 bases). This CDR3 region has 15 residues. V was cut by 7 bases and J by 6 bases, with 21 bases left in between. Germline assignment: CDR1 MDHEN and CDR2 SYDVKM. The CDR3 DNA reads as TGTGCCAGCAAGGAACTGGCAGGGCAACGAGCTGAAGCTTTCTTT. Protein sequence: CASKELAGQRAEAFF. The entire variable domain, with the rest obtained from reference TRBV28 and TRBJ1-1, is as follows: DVKVTQSSRYLVKRTGEKVFLECVQDMDHENMFWYRQDPGLGLRLIYFSYDVKMKEKGDIPEGYSVSREKKERFSLILESASTNQTSMYLCASKELAGQRAEAFFGQGTRLTVV.

V is TRBV19 and J is TRBJ2-7; D is unclear. Germline assignment: CDR1 LNHDA and CDR2 SQIVND (reference sequence). V was cut by 3 bases and J by 5 bases, with 17 bases left in between. This CDR3 region has 15 residues. In nucleotides, the CDR3 is TGTGCCAGTAGTATCTCTATGGCTACCCGCGACGAGCAGTACTTC. Encoded protein: CASSISMATRDEQYF.

This clone came up many times. The same CDR3 also results from other DNA sequences found in this sample. The gene calls are TRBV10-2 and TRBJ1-2, with 7 bases aligning to TRBD1. V gave up 6 bases and J gave up 5 bases; unmatched junction bases: 6. The V gene's germline CDR1 is WSHSY and CDR2 SAAADI. This CDR3 spans 13 amino acids. CDR3 protein: CASSVGTDYGYTF. DNA of the CDR3: TGCGCCAGCAGCGTGGGGACAGATTATGGCTACACCTTC.

This clone occurred many times. The CDR3 DNA reads TGTGCCAGCAGCCTTCAGGGGCGCGTCACTGAAGCTTTCTTT. Amino acid sequence: CASSLQGRVTEAFF. This chain connects TRBV9 to TRBJ1-1; perhaps TRBD1 as D (6 bases). CDR3 length: 14 amino acids. V gave up 4 bases and J gave up 4 bases, with 14 bases separating them. The germline gives CDR1 SGDLS, CDR2 YYNGEE.

This clone was counted once. V usage is TRBV7-2 and J usage is TRBJ2-3, with a tentative D call TRBD2 (6 bases). V was trimmed by 5 bases and J by 3 bases, leaving 21 bases between them. This CDR3 has 17 residues. The germline V gene has CDR1 SGHTA and CDR2 FQGNSA. The DNA of the CDR3 is TGTGCCAGCAGCCTTAGGGCGGGGCGGGATACTACAGATACGCAGTATTTT. Translated: CASSLRAGRDTTDTQYF. The full variable domain, rest sourced from reference TRBV7-2 and TRBJ2-3, is GAGVSQSPSNKVTEKGKDVELRCDPISGHTALYWYRQSLGQGLEFLIYFQGNSAPDKSGLPSDRFSAERTGGSVSTLTIQRTQQEDSAVYLCASSLRAGRDTTDTQYFGPGTRLTVL.

On this clone itself: It may be a read error: a sequence one base away is much more abundant. The same CDR3 is also encoded by other DNA sequences in this sample. The V gene is TRBV30, the J gene TRBJ1-4; D unresolved. Germline values: CDR1 GTSNPN, CDR2 SVGIG (reference sequence). This CDR3 is built from 15 residues. The CDR3 DNA is TGTGCCTGGGGTGTGGGCGGGGTAGCCCCTGAAAAACTATTTTTT. Protein product: CAWGVGGVAPEKLFF.

This clone is medium-sized in the sample. The J gene is TRBJ1-5, the V gene TRBV19; the D gene is possibly TRBD1 (6 bases). CDR3 length: 17 amino acids. The germline CDR1 and CDR2 sequences are LNHDA and SQIVND (reference sequence). V lost 1 base and J 0 bases, leaving 13 bases between the germline ends. Here the CDR3 DNA reads TGTGCCAGTAGTATAGGGGGGCAGGCATATAGCAATCAGCCCCAGCATTTT. Its translation is CASSIGGQAYSNQPQHF.

This clone was observed at least ten times. The rearrangement links TRBV19 to TRBJ1-4; 7 nucleotides match TRBD1. With V trimmed by 8 bases and J by 5 bases, 8 bases remained unmatched. CDR1 is LNHDA, CDR2 SQIVND, per germline (reference sequence). The CDR3 runs to 14 residues. The CDR3 region has the DNA TGTGCCAGTTCGTCCGGGACAGCAAATGAAAAACTGTTTTTT. Its translation is CASSSGTANEKLFF. Supplemented by reference TRBV19 and TRBJ1-4, the full variable domain reads DGGITQSPKYLFRKEGQNVTLSCEQNLNHDAMYWYRQDPGQGLRLIYYSQIVNDFQKGDIAEGYSVSREKKESFPLTVTSAQKNPTAFYLCASSSGTANEKLFFGSGTQLSVL.

The rearrangement joins TRBV9 to TRBJ2-3; D gene ambiguous. Between the trimmed V and J ends, which lost 3 bases and 2 bases, there was a span of 13 bases. The length of the CDR3 is 15 residues. Germline CDR1 reads SGDLS; CDR2 reads YYNGEE. The CDR3 here is CASSGKEAITDTQYF. The CDR3 region has the DNA TGTGCCAGCAGCGGGAAAGAAGCTATCACAGATACGCAGTATTTT. Looking up the rest from reference TRBV9 and TRBJ2-3 gives the full variable domain: DSGVTQTPKHLITATGQRVTLRCSPRSGDLSVYWYQQSLDQGLQFLIQYYNGEERAKGNILERFSAQQFPDLHSELNLSSLELGDSALYFCASSGKEAITDTQYFGPGTRLTVL.

There are many counts of this clone. The J gene is TRBJ2-6, the V gene TRBV2; 12 positions agree with TRBD1. V lost 9 bases, J lost 1 base, and 4 bases stayed unmatched. Germline CDR1 and CDR2: SNHLY and FYNNEI. CDR3 length equals 16 residues. CDR3 loop: CARRDRGRSGANVLTF. CDR3 coding DNA: TGTGCCAGAAGGGACAGGGGGCGATCTGGGGCCAACGTCCTGACTTTC.

For this clone: This sequence may be a read error, since a much larger clone differs from it by one base. The chain links TRBV5-4 to TRBJ2-1; D gene uncertain. The germline V gene encodes CDR1 SGHNT and CDR2 YYREEE (reference sequence). The CDR3 spans 13 residues. The CDR3 spells CGSSLVLHNEQFF. DNA for the CDR3: TGTGGCAGCAGCTTGGTGCTCCACAATGAGCAGTTCTTC.

This clone is a singleton in its sample. The chain is built from TRBV28 and TRBJ2-1; 8 bases map to TRBD1. This CDR3 region has 13 residues. The junction had 5 bases not matched to a gene; V was cut back by 5 bases and J by 8 bases. Germline V gives CDR1 MDHEN, CDR2 SYDVKM. CDR3 protein: CASSAGGRDEQFF. CDR3 bases: TGTGCCAGCAGTGCAGGGGGCCGGGATGAGCAGTTCTTC. The full variable domain, its missing parts supplied by reference TRBV28 and TRBJ2-1, is DVKVTQSSRYLVKRTGEKVFLECVQDMDHENMFWYRQDPGLGLRLIYFSYDVKMKEKGDIPEGYSVSREKKERFSLILESASTNQTSMYLCASSAGGRDEQFFGPGTRLTVL.

Only a few counts were recorded for this clone. Being one base from a much bigger clone, this may be a read error. The same CDR3 also results from other DNA sequences found in this sample. V is TRBV3-1 and J is TRBJ2-2, with D possibly being TRBD2 (5 bases). Germline assignment: CDR1 LGHDT and CDR2 YNNKEL (reference sequence). The CDR3 runs 14 residues. The CDR3 coding sequence is TGTGCCAGCAGACGCATCTCTAACACCGGGGAGCTGTTCTTT. Translation gives CASRRISNTGELFF.

This chain links TRBV20-1 with TRBJ2-7; no firm D call. The DNA end is more similar to TRBJ2-1, so the J call may be wrong. Per the germline V gene, CDR1 is DFQATT and CDR2 is SNEGSKA (reference sequence). This CDR3 is 14 amino acids long. In DNA form, the CDR3 reads TGCAGAGCCACGCCCCGGCCCTCGGCGGCCGAGCAGTTCTTC. This encodes CRATPRPSAAEQFF.

The chain uses TRBV7-2 and TRBJ2-7; weak D call: TRBD1 (6 bases). V gave up 2 bases and J gave up 4 bases, with 12 bases separating them. Germline CDR1 SGHTA, CDR2 FQGNSA. The CDR3 runs to 14 residues. The CDR3 is CASSLNRVTYEQYF. The CDR3 nucleotides read TGTGCCAGCAGCTTAAACAGGGTCACGTACGAGCAGTACTTC.

This clone has a handful of counts. One junction end does not reproduce the germline sequence, and a read error may be involved. This chain uses TRBV6-1 with TRBJ2-6; D may be TRBD1 (5 bases). Looked up from germline, CDR1 is MNHNS and CDR2 is SASEGT. This CDR3 comprises 15 residues. CDR3 in DNA: TGTGACAGCATTGAAAGGTCCTCTGGGGCTAACGTCCTGACTTTC. It yields the protein CDSIERSSGANVLTF.

The rearrangement links TRBV4-1 to TRBJ1-6; D unclear. V gave up 1 base and J gave up 5 bases, with 3 bases separating them. The CDR3 extends over 13 amino acids. The germline gives CDR1 MGHRA, CDR2 YSYEKL. The CDR3 reads CASSQAHNSPLHF. The CDR3 coding sequence is TGCGCCAGCAGCCAAGCTCATAATTCACCCCTCCACTTT.

This clone was seen at least ten times. The gene calls are TRBV7-2 and TRBJ2-5; 7 positions match TRBD2. Per germline, CDR1 SGHTA and CDR2 FQGNSA. With V trimmed by 5 bases and J by 4 bases, 13 bases remained unmatched. CDR3 length equals 16 residues. CDR3 sequence: CASSLLPSGRRETQYF. Written as DNA, the CDR3 is TGTGCCAGCAGCCTACTTCCTAGCGGTCGGAGAGAGACCCAGTACTTC.